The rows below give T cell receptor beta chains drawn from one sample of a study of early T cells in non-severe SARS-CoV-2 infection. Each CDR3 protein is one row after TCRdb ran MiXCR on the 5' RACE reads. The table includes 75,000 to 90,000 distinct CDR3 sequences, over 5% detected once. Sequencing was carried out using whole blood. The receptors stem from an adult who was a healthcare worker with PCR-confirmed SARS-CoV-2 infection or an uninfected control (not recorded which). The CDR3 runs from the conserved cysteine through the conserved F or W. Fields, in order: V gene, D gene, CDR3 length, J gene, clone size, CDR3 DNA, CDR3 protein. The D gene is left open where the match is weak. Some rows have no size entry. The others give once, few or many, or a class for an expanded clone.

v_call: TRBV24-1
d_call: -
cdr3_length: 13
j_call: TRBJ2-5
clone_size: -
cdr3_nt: TGTGCCACCAGTGATTTTAGCGGAATGTCCCAGTACTTC
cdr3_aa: CATSDFSGMSQYF

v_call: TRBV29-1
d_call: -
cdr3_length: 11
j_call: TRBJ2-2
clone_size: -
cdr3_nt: TGCAGCGTTGGGGAAACCGGGGAGCTGTTTTTT
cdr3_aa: CSVGETGELFF

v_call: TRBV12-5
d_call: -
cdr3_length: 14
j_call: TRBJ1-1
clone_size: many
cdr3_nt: TGTGCTAGTGGTTTGGCGGGCAGGGGAACTGAAGCTTTCTTT
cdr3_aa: CASGLAGRGTEAFF

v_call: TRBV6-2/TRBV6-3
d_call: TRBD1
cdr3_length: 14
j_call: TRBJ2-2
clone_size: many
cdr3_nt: TGTGCCACCAATAGGGACAGGTCAACCGGGGAGCTGTTTTTT
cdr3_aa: CATNRDRSTGELFF

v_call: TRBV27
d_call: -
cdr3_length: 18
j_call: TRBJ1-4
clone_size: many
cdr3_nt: TGTGCCAGCAGTTTTGGTGGGCTGAAGGCCCTTGAAAACGAAAAACTGTTTTTT
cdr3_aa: CASSFGGLKALENEKLFF

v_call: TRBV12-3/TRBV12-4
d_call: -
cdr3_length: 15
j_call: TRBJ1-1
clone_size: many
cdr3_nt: TGTGCCAGCAGTCGAGCCGGACGGAAGAACACTGAAGCTTTCTTT
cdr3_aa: CASSRAGRKNTEAFF

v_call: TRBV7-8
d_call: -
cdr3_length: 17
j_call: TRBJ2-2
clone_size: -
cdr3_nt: TGTGCCAGCAGCTTATGGCGGACAGAAAGCAGGACCGGGGAGCTGTTTTTT
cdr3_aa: CASSLWRTESRTGELFF

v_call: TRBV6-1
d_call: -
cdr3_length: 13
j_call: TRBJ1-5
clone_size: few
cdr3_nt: TGTGCCAGCAGTATCAGTGCAGAAGTTCCCCAGCATTTT
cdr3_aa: CASSISAEVPQHF

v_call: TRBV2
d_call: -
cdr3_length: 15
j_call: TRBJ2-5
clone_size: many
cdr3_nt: TGTGCCAGCAGCGCCGGGACCCTGGAGGGACAGACCCAGTACTTC
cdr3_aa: CASSAGTLEGQTQYF

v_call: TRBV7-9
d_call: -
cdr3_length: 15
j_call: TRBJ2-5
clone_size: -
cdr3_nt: TGTGCCAGCAGCACCAGTTACCACCACCAAGAGACCCAGTACTTC
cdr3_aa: CASSTSYHHQETQYF

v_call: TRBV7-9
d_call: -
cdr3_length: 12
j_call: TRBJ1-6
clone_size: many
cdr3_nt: TGTGCCAGCAGCTTAGGGAATTCACCCCTCCACTTT
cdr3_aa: CASSLGNSPLHF

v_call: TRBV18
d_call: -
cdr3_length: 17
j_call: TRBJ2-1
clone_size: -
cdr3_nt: TGTGCCAGCTCACCACCGAGGGCTGAGGTCCTAGGGAATGAGCAGTTCTTC
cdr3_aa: CASSPPRAEVLGNEQFF

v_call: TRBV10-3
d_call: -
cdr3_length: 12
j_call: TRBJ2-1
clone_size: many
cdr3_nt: TGTGCCATCAGTGTGGTGGGGGATGAGCAGTTCTTC
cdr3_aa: CAISVVGDEQFF

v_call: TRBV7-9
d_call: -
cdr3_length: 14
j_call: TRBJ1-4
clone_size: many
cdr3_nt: TGTGCCAGCAGCATAGGAGCAACTAATGAAAAACTGTTTTTT
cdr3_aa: CASSIGATNEKLFF

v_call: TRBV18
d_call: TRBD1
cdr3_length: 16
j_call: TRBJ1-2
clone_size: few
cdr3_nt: TGTGCCAGCTCACCCAGGACAGGGGGCGCGGATTTCGGCTACACCTTC
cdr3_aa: CASSPRTGGADFGYTF

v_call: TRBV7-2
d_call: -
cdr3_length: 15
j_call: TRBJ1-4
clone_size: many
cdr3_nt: TGTGCCAGCAGCAAATCGCGGGCCCCTAATGAAAAACTGTTTTTT
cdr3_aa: CASSKSRAPNEKLFF

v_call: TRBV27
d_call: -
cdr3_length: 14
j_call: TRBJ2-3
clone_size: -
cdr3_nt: TGTGCCAGCAGTTTGATGGGTTGGACAGATACGCAGTATTTT
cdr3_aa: CASSLMGWTDTQYF

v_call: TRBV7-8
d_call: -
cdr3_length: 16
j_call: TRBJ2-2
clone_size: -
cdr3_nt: TGTGCCAGCAGCCGCTACAGGCGTGGGACCACCGGGGAGCTGTTTTTT
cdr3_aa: CASSRYRRGTTGELFF

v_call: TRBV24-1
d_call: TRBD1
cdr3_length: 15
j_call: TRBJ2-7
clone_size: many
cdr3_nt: TGTGCCACCAGTGACCCCCGGGACAGAACCTACGAGCAGTACTTC
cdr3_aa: CATSDPRDRTYEQYF

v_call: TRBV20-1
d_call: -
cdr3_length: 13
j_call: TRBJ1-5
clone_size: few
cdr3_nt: TGCAGTGCTTTAGGCCAGGGCAATCAGCCCCAGCATTTT
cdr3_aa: CSALGQGNQPQHF

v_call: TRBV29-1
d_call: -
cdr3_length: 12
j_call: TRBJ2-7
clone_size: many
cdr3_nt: TGCAGCGTTGTCGTTAGGGCCTACGAGCAGTACTTC
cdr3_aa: CSVVVRAYEQYF

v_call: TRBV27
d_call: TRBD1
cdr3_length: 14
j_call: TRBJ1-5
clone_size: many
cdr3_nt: TGTGCCAGCAGTAGGACAGGGGAGGGTCAGCCCCAGCATTTT
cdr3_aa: CASSRTGEGQPQHF

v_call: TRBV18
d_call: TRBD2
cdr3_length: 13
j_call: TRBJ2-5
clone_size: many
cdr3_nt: TGTGCCAGCTCATCAGGACTAGCGCCGACCCAGTACTTC
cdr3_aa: CASSSGLAPTQYF

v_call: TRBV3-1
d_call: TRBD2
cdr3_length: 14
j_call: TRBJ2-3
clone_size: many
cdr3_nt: TGTGCCAGCCGGACTAGCGGACGCACAGATACGCAGTATTTT
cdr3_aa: CASRTSGRTDTQYF

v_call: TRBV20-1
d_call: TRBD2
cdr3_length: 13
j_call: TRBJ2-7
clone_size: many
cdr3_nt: TGCAGTGCTAGGTCGGGGGGATCCTACGAGCAGTACTTC
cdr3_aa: CSARSGGSYEQYF

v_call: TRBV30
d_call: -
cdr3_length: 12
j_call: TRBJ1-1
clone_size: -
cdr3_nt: TGTGCCTGGAGTCGTCCGAACACTGAAGCTTTCTTT
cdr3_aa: CAWSRPNTEAFF

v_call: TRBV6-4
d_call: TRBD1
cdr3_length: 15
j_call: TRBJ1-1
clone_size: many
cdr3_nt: TGTGCCAGCCGAAGGACAGGCTTCGAGAACACTGAAGCTTTCTTT
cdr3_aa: CASRRTGFENTEAFF

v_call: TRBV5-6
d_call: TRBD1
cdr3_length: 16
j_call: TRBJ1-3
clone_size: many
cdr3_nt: TGTGCCAGCAGCTCCCCCGGGACAGGGCCTGGAAACACCATATATTTT
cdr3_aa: CASSSPGTGPGNTIYF